This TCR beta chain was recovered during a study of cytomegalovirus exposure and HLA in healthy donors. The donors were part of the roughly 120-subject validation cohort, which stood apart from the approximately 700-subject first cohort. Overall study findings and caveats: Cytomegalovirus association was assigned to approximately 180 TCR beta chains.

The V gene's germline CDR1 is MDHEN and CDR2 SYDVKM. This CDR3 spans 15 amino acids. V was trimmed by 3 bases and J by 1 base, leaving 10 bases between them. Details on this clone: Its antigen is unidentified.

Clones were sequenced by immunoSEQ multiplex PCR, and TCRdb holds only the in-frame ones, with some missing. The repertoire includes approximately 110,000 clones, around 87% of them detected once, and around 3.6% sits in the top ten. The sequenced sample consisted of PBMCs. The origin of this receptor is a woman aged 18-29 years in good health and CMV-seropositive. The chain joins TRBV28 to TRBJ1-5; unclear D gene. The CDR3: CASSFPGGSNQPQHF. As DNA, the CDR3 is TGTGCCAGCAGTTTCCCCGGAGGGAGCAATCAGCCCCAGCATTTT.